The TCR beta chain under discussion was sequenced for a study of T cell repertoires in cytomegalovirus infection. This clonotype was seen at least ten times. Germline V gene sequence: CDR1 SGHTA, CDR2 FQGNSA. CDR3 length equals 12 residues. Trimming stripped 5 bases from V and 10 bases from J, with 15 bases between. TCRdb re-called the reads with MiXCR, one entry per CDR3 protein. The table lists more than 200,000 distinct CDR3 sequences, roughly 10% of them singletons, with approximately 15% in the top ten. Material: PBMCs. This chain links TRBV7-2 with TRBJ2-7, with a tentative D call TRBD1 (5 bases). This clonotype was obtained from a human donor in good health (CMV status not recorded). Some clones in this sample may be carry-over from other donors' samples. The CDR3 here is CASSQTAGRQYF. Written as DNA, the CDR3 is TGTGCCAGCAGCCAAACCGCAGGGCGCCAGTACTTC.